This TCR beta chain was recovered during a study of technical replicates of blood from a handful of donors. V was pared by 5 bases and J by 0 bases, with 22 bases between. Germline values: CDR1 PRHDT, CDR2 FYEKMQ (reference sequence). This CDR3 comprises 18 residues. The assay was immunoSEQ multiplex PCR, and TCRdb's table has in-frame clones only and misses some. The sample has 80,000 to 100,000 clones; 95% are singletons. The V gene is TRBV13, the J gene TRBJ1-1; possibly TRBD1 for D (6 bases). The TCR was taken from a human donor in good health. The sample consisted of T cells isolated from PBMCs. This CDR3 is CASSQNRVGFNMNTEAFF. The CDR3 nucleotides are TGTGCCAGCAGCCAAAACAGGGTGGGGTTTAATATGAACACTGAAGCTTTCTTT.